In this sample, the clone carrying this T cell receptor (beta chain) is medium-sized. Its antigen is unidentified. The data were obtained in a study of circulating CD8 cells and anti-PD-1 response in melanoma. Study-wide findings and caveats: Published repertoire comparisons used only baseline and M1 samples from a small cohort with few responders.

Live CD3+CD8+TCRalphabeta+ cells were sorted into four subsets by PD-1 and/or TIGIT. V lost 4 bases to trimming and J lost 7 bases, with 14 bases between them. CDR1 is MNHNS and CDR2 is SASEGT in the germline V gene. This CDR3 is built from 13 residues. Each library started from roughly 15 ng of total RNA using the QIAseq Immune Repertoire TCR panel. MiXCR, applied by TCRdb to the reads, yields one record per CDR3 protein. The profile shows about 530 distinct CDR3 sequences, about 10% of them singletons. This chain uses TRBV6-1 with TRBJ2-7; no clear D gene. Sequenced here: CD8+ T cells from PBMCs, sampled at baseline or after one month of anti-PD-1 therapy (not recorded which). The TCR originated in a human donor with melanoma. The CDR3 region is CASSVDQLREQYF. The CDR3 coding sequence is TGTGCCAGCAGTGTGGACCAGCTGAGGGAGCAGTACTTC.